This note documents a single T cell receptor beta chain sequence. Its antigen remains unidentified. V was shortened by 0 bases and J by 0 bases, with 19 bases between the two germline ends. CDR1 and CDR2 from the germline V gene are SGHRS and YFSETQ. The CDR3 has 18 amino acids. The sample originates from a study of T-cell memory formation after mild COVID-19. Study-level points and caveats: Second-wave clones that peaked on day 37 lacked confirmed SARS-CoV-2 specificity. Pre-infection memory already had some responding clones, implying cross-reactive memory joined. Among clones contracting day 15 to 85, CD4/CD8 was balanced, whereas later expanders leaned CD4+.

TCR alpha and TCR beta cDNA libraries with sample barcodes and UMIs came from 5'RACE using constant-segment primers. TCRdb redid the calling of the 5' RACE reads with MiXCR, one entry per CDR3 protein. Of 120,000 to 150,000 distinct CDR3 sequences in the sample, 13% to 15% were seen once. What was sequenced was PBMCs or a T cell subset sorted from them (not recorded which). The sequence derives from an adult woman who had mild COVID-19 (a few samples of this study predate the infection). Cell type and time point are not known. The chain combines TRBV5-1 with TRBJ2-7; D call uncertain. In nucleotides, the CDR3 is TGCGCCAGCAGCTTGGTTGGCTCCTGGAAAAGTAGCTCCTACGAGCAGTACTTC. This codes for CASSLVGSWKSSSYEQYF.